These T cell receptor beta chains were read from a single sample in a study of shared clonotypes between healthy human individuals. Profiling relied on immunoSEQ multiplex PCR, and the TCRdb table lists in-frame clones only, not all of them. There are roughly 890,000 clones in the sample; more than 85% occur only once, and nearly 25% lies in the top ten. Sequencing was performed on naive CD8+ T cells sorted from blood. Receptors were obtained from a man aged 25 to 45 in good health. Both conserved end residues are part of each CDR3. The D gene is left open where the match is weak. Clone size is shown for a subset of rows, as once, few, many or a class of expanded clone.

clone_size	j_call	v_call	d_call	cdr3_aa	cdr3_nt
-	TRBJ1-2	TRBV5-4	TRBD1	CASSLGDRGLYLYGYTF	TGTGCCAGCAGCTTGGGGGACAGGGGGCTTTACTTATATGGCTACACCTTC
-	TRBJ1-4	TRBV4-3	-	CASSQDAVSDEKLFF	TGCGCCAGCAGCCAAGACGCAGTCTCTGATGAAAAACTGTTTTTT
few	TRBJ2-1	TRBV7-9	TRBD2	CASSHPGLAIEQFF	TGTGCCAGCAGCCACCCGGGACTAGCAATTGAGCAGTTCTTC
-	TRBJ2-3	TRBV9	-	CASSVGVPNTQYF	TGTGCCAGCAGCGTCGGAGTTCCTAATACGCAGTATTTT
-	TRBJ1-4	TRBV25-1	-	CASSGQIDTNEKLFF	TGTGCCAGCAGCGGACAGATCGACACCAATGAAAAACTGTTTTTT
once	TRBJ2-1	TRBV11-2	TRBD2	CASSLVPGLAGEWQFF	TGTGCCAGCAGCTTAGTTCCGGGACTAGCGGGAGAGTGGCAGTTCTTC
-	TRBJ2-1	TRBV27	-	CASSLPGRKSYNEQFF	TGTGCCAGCAGTTTACCGGGACGCAAATCCTACAATGAGCAGTTCTTC
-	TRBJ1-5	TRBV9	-	CASSVAGGDQPQHF	TGTGCCAGCAGCGTAGCTGGTGGGGATCAGCCCCAGCATTTT
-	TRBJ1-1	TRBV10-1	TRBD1	CASSDQGDGVEAFF	TGCGCCAGCAGTGATCAGGGGGATGGAGTTGAAGCTTTCTTT
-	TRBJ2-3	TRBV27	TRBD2	CASSGAGGDTQYF	TGTGCCAGCAGTGGCGCGGGAGGAGATACGCAGTATTTT
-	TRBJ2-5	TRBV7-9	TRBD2	CASSLTGTSGIQETQYF	TGTGCCAGCAGCTTAACCGGGACTAGCGGGATTCAAGAGACCCAGTACTTC
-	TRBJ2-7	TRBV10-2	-	CASSDLKVPYEQYF	TGCGCCAGCAGTGATCTAAAAGTTCCCTACGAGCAGTACTTC
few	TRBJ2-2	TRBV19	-	CASREGFGQTKTNTGELFF	TGTGCCAGTAGAGAGGGATTCGGACAGACCAAAACGAACACCGGGGAGCTGTTTTTT
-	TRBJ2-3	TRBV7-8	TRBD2	CASSPSTSGRLTDTQYF	TGTGCCAGCAGCCCTTCGACTAGCGGGAGACTAACAGATACGCAGTATTTT
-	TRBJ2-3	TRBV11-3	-	CASSSSGAGTDTQYF	TGTGCCAGCAGCTCATCAGGGGCTGGGACAGATACGCAGTATTTT
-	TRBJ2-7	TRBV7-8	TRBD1	CASSRQTGVYHEQYF	TGTGCCAGCAGCCGCCAGACAGGGGTGTACCACGAGCAGTACTTC
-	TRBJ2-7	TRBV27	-	CASGWTEAGGQYF	TGTGCCAGCGGGTGGACGGAGGCGGGCGGGCAGTACTTC
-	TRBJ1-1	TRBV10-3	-	CAISESREGSTEAFF	TGTGCCATCAGTGAGTCTCGGGAGGGTTCCACTGAAGCTTTCTTT
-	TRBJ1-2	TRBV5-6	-	CASSLVDTQTSGYGYTF	TGTGCCAGCAGCTTGGTTGACACCCAGACCAGCGGCTATGGCTACACCTTC
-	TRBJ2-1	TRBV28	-	CASSPPGQNSYNEQFF	TGTGCCAGCAGTCCCCCCGGGCAGAACTCCTACAATGAGCAGTTCTTC
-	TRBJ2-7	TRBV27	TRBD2	CASSLSGNLFYEQYF	TGTGCCAGCAGTTTGAGCGGGAACCTATTTTACGAGCAGTACTTC
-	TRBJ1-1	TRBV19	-	CASSEHFTEAFF	TGTGCCAGTAGCGAACACTTCACTGAAGCTTTCTTT
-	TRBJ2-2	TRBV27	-	CASSPLSPGELFF	TGTGCCAGCAGTCCACTATCCCCCGGGGAGCTGTTTTTT
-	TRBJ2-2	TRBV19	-	CASKAENTGELFF	TGTGCCAGTAAGGCGGAGAACACCGGGGAGCTGTTTTTT
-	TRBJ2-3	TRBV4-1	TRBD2	CASSQDLLAESTDTQYF	TGCGCCAGCAGCCAGGACCTACTAGCGGAGAGCACAGATACGCAGTATTTT
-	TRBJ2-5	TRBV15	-	CATSIGTNGGETQYF	TGTGCCACCAGCATTGGGACGAATGGGGGGGAGACCCAGTACTTC
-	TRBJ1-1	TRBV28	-	CASSLWGGNTEAFF	TGTGCCAGCAGTTTATGGGGGGGCAACACTGAAGCTTTCTTT